Included here is one T cell receptor beta chain sequence, with context. Antigen: not known. The data stem from a study of PD-1 blockade in classical Hodgkin lymphoma. Study at large: Nivolumab was given intravenously to patients at 3 mg/kg every 2 weeks. Study findings and constraints: By C4D1, CD4+ diversity increased significantly, especially in complete responders. Complete responders' baseline diversity resembled that of newly diagnosed patients. Patients with an early start, nivolumab under 1 year after ASCT, were excluded.

CDR1 ENHRY and CDR2 SYGVKD come from the germline V gene. The CDR3 covers 14 residues. V gave up 3 bases and J gave up 2 bases, with 10 bases separating them. The data were produced by immunoSEQ multiplex PCR, yet TCRdb's version contains in-frame clones alone and is incomplete. The sample holds roughly 47,000 clones, around three quarters seen once. Each of the patients experienced relapse following autologous stem cell transplantation, and their brentuximab vedotin exposure differed. The rearrangement uses TRBV10-3 and TRBJ1-2; a weak D match, TRBD1 (5 bases). Sample: peripheral blood mononuclear cells (PBMCs), taken before the second cycle of nivolumab. This sequence was found in a human donor with classical Hodgkin lymphoma. This CDR3 reads CAISEGVENYGYTF. CDR3 in DNA: TGTGCCATCAGTGAAGGGGTCGAGAACTATGGCTACACCTTC.